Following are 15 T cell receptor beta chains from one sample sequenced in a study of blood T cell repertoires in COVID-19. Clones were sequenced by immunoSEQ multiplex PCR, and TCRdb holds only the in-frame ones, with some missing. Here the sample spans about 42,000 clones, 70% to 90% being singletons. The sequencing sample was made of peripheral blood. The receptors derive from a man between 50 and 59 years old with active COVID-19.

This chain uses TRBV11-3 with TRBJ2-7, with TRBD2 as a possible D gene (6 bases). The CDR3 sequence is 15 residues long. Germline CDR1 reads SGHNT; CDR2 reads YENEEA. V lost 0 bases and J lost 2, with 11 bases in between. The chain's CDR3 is CASSLDSGGTYEQYF. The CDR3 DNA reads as TGTGCCAGCAGCTTAGACTCTGGAGGGACCTACGAGCAGTACTTC.

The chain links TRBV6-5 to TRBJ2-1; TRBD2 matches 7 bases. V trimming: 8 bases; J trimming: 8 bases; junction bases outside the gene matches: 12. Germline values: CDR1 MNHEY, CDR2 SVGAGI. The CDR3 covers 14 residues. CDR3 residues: CASRRGNVLDEQFF. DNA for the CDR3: TGTGCCAGCCGGCGGGGGAACGTACTCGATGAGCAGTTCTTC.

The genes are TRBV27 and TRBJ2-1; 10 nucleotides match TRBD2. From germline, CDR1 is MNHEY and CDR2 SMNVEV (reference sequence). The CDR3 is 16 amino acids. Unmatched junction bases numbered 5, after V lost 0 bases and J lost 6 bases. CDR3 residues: CASSLSLAGGRNEQFF. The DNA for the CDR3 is TGTGCCAGCAGTTTATCGTTAGCGGGGGGACGCAATGAGCAGTTCTTC.

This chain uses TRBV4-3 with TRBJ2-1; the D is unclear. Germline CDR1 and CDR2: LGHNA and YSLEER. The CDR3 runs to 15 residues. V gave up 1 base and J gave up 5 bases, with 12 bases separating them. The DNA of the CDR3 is TGCGCCAGCAGCCAAGGGCTAGTGCTAAACAATGAGCAGTTCTTC. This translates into CASSQGLVLNNEQFF.

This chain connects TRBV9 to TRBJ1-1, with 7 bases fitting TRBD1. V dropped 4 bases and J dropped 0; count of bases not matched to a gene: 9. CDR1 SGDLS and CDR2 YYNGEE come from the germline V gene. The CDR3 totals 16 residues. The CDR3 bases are TGTGCCAGCAGCCCCCGACAGGGCCGGATGAACACTGAAGCTTTCTTT. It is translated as CASSPRQGRMNTEAFF.

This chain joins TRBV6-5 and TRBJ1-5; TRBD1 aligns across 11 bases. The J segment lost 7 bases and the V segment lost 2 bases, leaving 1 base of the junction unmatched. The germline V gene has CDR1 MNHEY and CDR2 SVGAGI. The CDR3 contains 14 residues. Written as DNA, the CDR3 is TGTGCCAGCAGTTACGGGACAGGGGGACAGCCCCAGCATTTT. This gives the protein CASSYGTGGQPQHF.

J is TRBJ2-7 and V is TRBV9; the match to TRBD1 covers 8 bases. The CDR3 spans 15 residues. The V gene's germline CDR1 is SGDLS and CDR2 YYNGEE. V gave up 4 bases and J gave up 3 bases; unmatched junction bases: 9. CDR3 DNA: TGTGCCAGCAGCCAGGACGCAGGGGGCCTCTACGAGCAGTACTTC. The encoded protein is CASSQDAGGLYEQYF.

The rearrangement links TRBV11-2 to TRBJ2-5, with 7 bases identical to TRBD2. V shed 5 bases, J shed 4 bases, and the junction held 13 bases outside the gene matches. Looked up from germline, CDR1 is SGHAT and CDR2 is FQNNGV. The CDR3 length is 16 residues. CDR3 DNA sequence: TGTGCCAGCAGCGCGGTCAGCGGGATTCGGTTAGAGACCCAGTACTTC. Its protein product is CASSAVSGIRLETQYF.

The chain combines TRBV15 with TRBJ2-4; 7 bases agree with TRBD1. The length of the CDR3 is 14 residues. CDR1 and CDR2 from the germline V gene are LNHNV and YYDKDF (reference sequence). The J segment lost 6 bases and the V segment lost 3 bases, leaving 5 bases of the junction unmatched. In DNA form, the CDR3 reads TGTGCCACCAGCAGGGACCGGACAGGAAACATTCAGTACTTC. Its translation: CATSRDRTGNIQYF.

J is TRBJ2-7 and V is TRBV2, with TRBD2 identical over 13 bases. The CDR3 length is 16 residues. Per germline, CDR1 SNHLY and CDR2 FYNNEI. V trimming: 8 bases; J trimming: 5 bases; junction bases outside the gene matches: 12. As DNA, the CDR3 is TGTGCCAGCGGAAGGACTAGCGGGGGTCGAGCCCACGAGCAGTACTTC. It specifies CASGRTSGGRAHEQYF.

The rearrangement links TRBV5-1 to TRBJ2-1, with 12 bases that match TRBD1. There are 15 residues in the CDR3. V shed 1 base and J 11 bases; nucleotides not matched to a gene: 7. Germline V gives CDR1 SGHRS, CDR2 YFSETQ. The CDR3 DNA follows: TGCGCCAGCAGCTTGTCCGGGACAGGGGGCCAGAAGCAGTTCTTC. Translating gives CASSLSGTGGQKQFF.

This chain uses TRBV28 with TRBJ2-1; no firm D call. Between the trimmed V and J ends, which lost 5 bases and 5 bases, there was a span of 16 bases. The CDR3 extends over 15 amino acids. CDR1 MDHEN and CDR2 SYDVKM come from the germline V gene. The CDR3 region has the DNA TGTGCCAGCAGTCCTACCCGTAGCCAGAACAATGAGCAGTTCTTC. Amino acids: CASSPTRSQNNEQFF. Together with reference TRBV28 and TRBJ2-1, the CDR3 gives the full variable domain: DVKVTQSSRYLVKRTGEKVFLECVQDMDHENMFWYRQDPGLGLRLIYFSYDVKMKEKGDIPEGYSVSREKKERFSLILESASTNQTSMYLCASSPTRSQNNEQFFGPGTRLTVL.

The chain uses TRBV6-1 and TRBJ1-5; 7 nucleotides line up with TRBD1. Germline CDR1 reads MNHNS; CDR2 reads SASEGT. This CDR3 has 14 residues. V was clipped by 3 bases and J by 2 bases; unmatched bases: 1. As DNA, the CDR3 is TGTGCCAGCAGTGACAGGGGGGGCAATCAGCCCCAGCATTTT. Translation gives CASSDRGGNQPQHF.

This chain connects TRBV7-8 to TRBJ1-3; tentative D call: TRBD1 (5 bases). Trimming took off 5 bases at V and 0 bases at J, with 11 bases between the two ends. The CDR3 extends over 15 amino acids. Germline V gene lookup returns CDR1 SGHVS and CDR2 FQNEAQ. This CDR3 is CASSRTGVSGNTIYF. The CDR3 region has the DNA TGTGCCAGCAGCCGAACAGGCGTCTCTGGAAACACCATATATTTT.

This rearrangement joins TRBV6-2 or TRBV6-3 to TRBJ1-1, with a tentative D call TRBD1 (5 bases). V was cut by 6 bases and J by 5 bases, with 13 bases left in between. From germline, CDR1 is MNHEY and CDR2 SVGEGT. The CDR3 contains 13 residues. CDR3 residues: CASSRTSYTEAFF. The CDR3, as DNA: TGTGCCAGCAGCAGGACATCCTATACTGAAGCTTTCTTT.